The text below deals with one T cell receptor (beta chain). This specimen belongs to a study of blood T cell repertoires in COVID-19. Study as a whole: Both acute and convalescent COVID-19 samples were obtained from the United States, Italy and Spain. In each case, the material was cDNA or gDNA derived from T cells, B-cell-depleted T cells, or PBMCs.

In the source study's methods: Reference gene primers were amplified, and this amplification served to estimate nucleated cell counts. Assay: immunoSEQ multiplex PCR; the TCRdb copy retains only in-frame clones and omits some. V, J and clone size are taken as reported in that table, and D and trimming were inferred from the DNA itself. The table lists tens of thousands of clones, 87% of them singletons. The V end lost 2 bases, the J end lost 6 bases, and 11 bases lay between the germline ends. Germline assignment: CDR1 SGHRS and CDR2 YFSETQ. There are 13 residues in the CDR3. The sequencing input was peripheral blood. V and J are TRBV5-1 and TRBJ1-2; weak D call: TRBD1 (5 bases). The receptor comes from a woman in her forties or fifties with active or convalescent COVID-19. The CDR3 DNA sequence: TGCGCCAGCAGCTTTGACAGTGGTGATGGCTACACCTTC. Its translation: CASSFDSGDGYTF.